This record covers a single TCR beta chain. Antigen unknown. Trimming removed 5 bases at V and 2 bases at J, with 13 bases between. Germline CDR1 is SEHNR and CDR2 is FQNEAQ (reference sequence). The CDR3 totals 15 residues. The data were taken from a study of response to subunit inactivated influenza vaccine. TCRdb independently ran MiXCR on the RT-PCR reads; one entry per CDR3 protein. The table lists around 650,000 distinct CDR3 sequences, 15% to 18% of them singletons. Whole-study findings and limits: Every seasonal influenza vaccination brings in few new T cells, the authors suggested.

The V gene is TRBV7-9, the J gene TRBJ1-5; unclear D gene. The sample was PBMCs from blood, taken 12 days after vaccination. This TCR was recovered from a man aged 45-65 years who received an inactivated influenza vaccine. CDR3 in DNA: TGTGCCAGCAGCCTAGGGAGGTCGGGCAATCAGCCCCAGCATTTT. Encoded protein: CASSLGRSGNQPQHF. The full variable domain, completed using reference TRBV7-9 and TRBJ1-5, is DTGVSQNPRHKITKRGQNVTFRCDPISEHNRLYWYRQTLGQGPEFLTYFQNEAQLEKSRLLSDRFSAERPKGSFSTLEIQRTEQGDSAMYLCASSLGRSGNQPQHFGDGTRLSIL.